This T cell receptor (beta chain) was obtained from a study of cytomegalovirus exposure and HLA in healthy donors. General study points: Researchers counted some 150 TCR beta chains as cytomegalovirus-associated.

Profiled with immunoSEQ multiplex PCR; TCRdb holds only in-frame clones, not every one. The sample holds about 88,000 clones, roughly 84% seen once. Germline V gene lookup returns CDR1 SGHRS and CDR2 YFSETQ. The CDR3 spans 14 residues. V was clipped by 0 bases and J by 3 bases, with 9 bases between them. About this clone: Its antigen is not identified.

The receptor's source is a woman aged 18-29 years in good health and CMV-seropositive. The sequenced material came from PBMCs. The chain links TRBV5-1 to TRBJ1-1; D call uncertain. The CDR3 nucleotides read TGCGCCAGCAGCTTGGGCACTATTTACACTGAAGCTTTCTTT. It specifies CASSLGTIYTEAFF.